A selection of T cell receptor beta chains follows, all from one sample in a study of brain T cells in children with intractable seizures. Generated by immunoSEQ multiplex PCR, the TCRdb table keeps only in-frame clones and is missing some. The sample lists about 340,000 clones; about 93% were seen once. The specimen was peripheral blood, collected approximately 5 months after surgery. Receptor source: a boy younger than two with tuberous sclerosis and intractable seizures. CDR3s include the opening cysteine and the closing phenylalanine or tryptophan. Each record gives: V gene, J gene, clone size, D gene, CDR3 protein, CDR3 DNA. D genes are given only for firm matches. Size is stated for part of the rows, as once, few or many counts, or as a class when the clone is expanded.

V gene: TRBV6-4; J gene: TRBJ2-7; clone size: -; D gene: TRBD2; CDR3 protein: CASSDEPMGGDPNGEQYF; CDR3 DNA: TGTGCCAGCAGTGACGAACCTATGGGAGGGGACCCTAATGGCGAGCAGTACTTC
V gene: TRBV19; J gene: TRBJ1-2; clone size: once; D gene: -; CDR3 protein: CASSIGGQGYGYTF; CDR3 DNA: TGTGCCAGTAGTATAGGGGGGCAGGGCTATGGCTACACCTTC
V gene: TRBV11-2; J gene: TRBJ1-1; clone size: -; D gene: -; CDR3 protein: CASSLLSLADRDEAFF; CDR3 DNA: TGTGCCAGCAGCTTATTATCTCTGGCAGACCGGGATGAAGCTTTCTTT
V gene: TRBV19; J gene: TRBJ1-1; clone size: -; D gene: -; CDR3 protein: CASSIVGGSEAFF; CDR3 DNA: TGTGCCAGTAGTATAGTTGGGGGAAGTGAAGCTTTCTTT
V gene: TRBV5-4; J gene: TRBJ1-2; clone size: once; D gene: TRBD1; CDR3 protein: CASSLDTGGGYGYTF; CDR3 DNA: TGTGCCAGCAGCTTGGATACAGGGGGGGGGTATGGCTACACCTTC
V gene: TRBV9; J gene: TRBJ2-3; clone size: once; D gene: -; CDR3 protein: CASSFYTDTQYF; CDR3 DNA: TGTGCCAGCAGCTTCTACACAGATACGCAGTATTTT
V gene: TRBV19; J gene: TRBJ2-7; clone size: -; D gene: -; CDR3 protein: CASSMSPGVEQYF; CDR3 DNA: TGTGCCAGTAGTATGAGTCCAGGGGTCGAGCAGTACTTC
V gene: TRBV25-1; J gene: TRBJ2-7; clone size: -; D gene: -; CDR3 protein: CASGVEWSDEQYF; CDR3 DNA: TGTGCCAGCGGGGTAGAGTGGTCCGACGAGCAGTACTTC
V gene: TRBV5-4; J gene: TRBJ2-5; clone size: -; D gene: -; CDR3 protein: CASSYNKDQYF; CDR3 DNA: TGTGCCAGCAGTTATAATAAGGACCAGTACTTC
V gene: TRBV30; J gene: TRBJ1-6; clone size: -; D gene: -; CDR3 protein: CAWNPYGGPLHF; CDR3 DNA: TGTGCCTGGAACCCCTACGGGGGACCCCTCCACTTT
V gene: TRBV29-1; J gene: TRBJ1-3; clone size: -; D gene: -; CDR3 protein: CSVETGAGNTIYF; CDR3 DNA: TGCAGCGTTGAAACGGGGGCTGGAAACACCATATATTTT
V gene: TRBV6-6; J gene: TRBJ2-1; clone size: -; D gene: -; CDR3 protein: CASSFDANNEQFF; CDR3 DNA: TGTGCCAGCAGTTTCGATGCGAACAATGAGCAGTTCTTC
V gene: TRBV28; J gene: TRBJ1-6; clone size: -; D gene: TRBD1; CDR3 protein: CASSLPQGVRSPLHF; CDR3 DNA: TGTGCCAGCAGTTTACCACAGGGGGTCCGATCACCCCTCCACTTT
V gene: TRBV13; J gene: TRBJ1-2; clone size: -; D gene: -; CDR3 protein: CASRAGGVDYGYTF; CDR3 DNA: TGTGCCAGCAGAGCCGGGGGAGTTGACTATGGCTACACCTTC
V gene: TRBV3-1/TRBV3-2; J gene: TRBJ1-1; clone size: -; D gene: -; CDR3 protein: CASSLGSRIEAFF; CDR3 DNA: TGTGCCAGCAGCCTTGGCAGTCGAATTGAAGCTTTCTTT